The 24 T cell receptor beta chains reported below all come from one sample, sequenced in a study of T cells in Graves' hyperthyroidism and ophthalmopathy. TCR beta CDR3 region amplification was performed from RNA transcripts. During a first-round RT-PCR of the TCR CDR3, the HTBI primer set was used. MiXCR was run by TCRdb on the multiplex PCR reads, yielding one entry per CDR3 protein. The sample lists 600,000 to 900,000 distinct CDR3 sequences; about a sixth were seen once. Sequenced material: blood. Receptor source: a man aged 18 to 30 with Graves' hyperthyroidism.

This clonotype turned up a few times. J is TRBJ2-1 and V is TRBV24-1; TRBD2 matches 10 bases. There are 18 residues in the CDR3. J was trimmed by 3 bases and V by 1 base; bases with no gene match: 8. Germline CDR1 is KGHDR and CDR2 is SFDVKD. CDR3: CATSDLSFGTSDYNEQFF. CDR3 coding DNA: TGTGCCACCAGTGATTTAAGCTTTGGGACTAGCGACTACAATGAGCAGTTCTTC.

This clonotype was observed at least ten times. The chain couples TRBV27 to TRBJ2-7; D is possibly TRBD1 or TRBD2 (5 bases each). Germline V gives CDR1 MNHEY, CDR2 SMNVEV (reference sequence). The CDR3 loop spans 15 amino acids. Trimming removed 5 bases at V and 2 bases at J, with 16 bases between. The CDR3 coding sequence is TGTGCCAGCAGTCGAGGGGTTTCAGCGACCTACGAGCAGTACTTC. Protein sequence: CASSRGVSATYEQYF.

This clonotype was observed a handful of times. This rearrangement joins TRBV4-1 to TRBJ1-2; 7 bases agree with TRBD1. The CDR3 loop spans 13 amino acids. CDR1 is MGHRA and CDR2 is YSYEKL in the germline V gene. Trimming at V came to 5 bases and at J to 8 bases, leaving 8 bases not matched to a gene. This CDR3 is CASSVRQGEGYTF. CDR3 coding DNA: TGCGCCAGCAGCGTTCGACAGGGAGAGGGCTACACCTTC.

This clonotype was picked up a small number of times. In DNA form, the CDR3 reads TGTGCCAGCAGCTTACGCCAGGGGTGGGGTGAAGCTTTCTTT. This encodes CASSLRQGWGEAFF. The rearrangement links TRBV7-2 to TRBJ1-1; tentatively, D is TRBD1 (6 bases). Trimming cost V 2 bases and J 7 bases, with 14 bases left between them. The CDR3 sequence is 14 residues long. Germline lookup yields CDR1 SGHTA and CDR2 FQGNSA.

The rearrangement links TRBV18 to TRBJ2-5, with a possible D match to TRBD2 (6 bases). The CDR3 has 16 residues. Germline V gene data show CDR1 as KGHSH and CDR2 as LQKENI. V was shortened by 6 bases and J by 1 base, with 18 bases between the two germline ends. The CDR3 sequence: CASSLQLGGFQETQYF. CDR3 in DNA: TGTGCCAGCTCCCTCCAATTGGGGGGTTTCCAAGAGACCCAGTACTTC.

The rearrangement links TRBV20-1 to TRBJ2-7, with TRBD2 identical over 7 bases. The CDR3 length is 15 residues. Germline V gene sequence: CDR1 DFQATT, CDR2 SNEGSKA (reference sequence). Trimming at V came to 3 bases and at J to 5 bases, leaving 13 bases not matched to a gene. In DNA form, the CDR3 reads TGCAGTGCTAGGGGAGCGGAGGGAGGGTCGGACGAGCAGTACTTC. It is translated as CSARGAEGGSDEQYF.

This chain joins TRBV19 and TRBJ2-7; D possibly corresponds to TRBD2 (6 bases). CDR1 is LNHDA and CDR2 is SQIVND in the germline V gene (reference sequence). The V end was cut by 6 bases, the J end by 3 bases, with 18 bases between. This CDR3 is 15 amino acids long. The CDR3 sequence: CASSFSGSSGYEQYF. In DNA form, the CDR3 reads TGTGCCAGTAGCTTCTCCGGGAGCTCAGGCTACGAGCAGTACTTC.

This clonotype was seen many times. As DNA, the CDR3 is TGTGCCAGCAGTCCTCAGGTGTTTGAAGCTTTCTTT. It translates to CASSPQVFEAFF. The chain is built from TRBV28 and TRBJ1-1; D unresolved. Between the trimmed V and J ends, which lost 5 bases and 7 bases, there was a span of 11 bases. Germline V CDR1 and CDR2: MDHEN, SYDVKM. The CDR3 sequence is 12 residues long.

This chain uses TRBV4-3 with TRBJ1-1; D call uncertain. Trimming removed 4 bases at V and 1 base at J, with 22 bases between. Germline V gene sequence: CDR1 LGHNA, CDR2 YSLEER. CDR3 length: 18 residues. The CDR3 is CASSPQDYGYGRNTEAFF. The DNA for the CDR3 is TGCGCCAGCAGCCCCCAAGACTATGGATACGGGAGGAACACTGAAGCTTTCTTT.

The chain employs TRBV14 and TRBJ2-3; the match to TRBD2 covers 16 bases. Germline V gives CDR1 SGHDN, CDR2 FVKESK. The ends lost 0 bases at V and 4 bases at J; junction bases unmatched: 10. This CDR3 is built from 20 residues. CDR3 sequence (DNA): TGTGCCAGCAGCCAAGATCACCCCACCGGGACTAGCGGGAGGGCAGATACGCAGTATTTT. It specifies CASSQDHPTGTSGRADTQYF. Filled out from reference TRBV14 and TRBJ2-3, the complete variable domain reads EAGVTQFPSHSVIEKGQTVTLRCDPISGHDNLYWYRRVMGKEIKFLLHFVKESKQDESGMPNNRFLAERTGGTYSTLKVQPAELEDSGVYFCASSQDHPTGTSGRADTQYFGPGTRLTVL.

This chain joins TRBV10-3 and TRBJ2-7; TRBD2 matches at 9 bases. This CDR3 spans 12 amino acids. The trim removed 11 bases at V and 3 bases at J, leaving 5 bases unmatched. CDR1 and CDR2 from the germline V gene are ENHRY and SYGVKD. In DNA, the CDR3 is TGTGCCGGCGGGAGGGTAGACTACGAGCAGTACTTC. It specifies CAGGRVDYEQYF.

This clonotype was seen at least ten times. The genes are TRBV28 and TRBJ2-7; 7 bases map to TRBD2. Germline V lookup: CDR1 MDHEN, CDR2 SYDVKM. This CDR3 is 14 amino acids long. The V and J ends lost 3 bases and 6 bases, in that order; junction bases with no gene match: 8. Written as DNA, the CDR3 is TGTGCCAGCAGTTTGATGAGCGGGAATGGCGAGCAGTACTTC. Amino acids: CASSLMSGNGEQYF.

On this clonotype itself: A much larger clone lies a single base off, so this may be a read error. The chain links TRBV20-1 to TRBJ2-3, with D unresolved. The CDR3 extends over 12 amino acids. Germline V CDR1 and CDR2: DFQATT, SNEGSKA (reference sequence). Written as DNA, the CDR3 is TGCAGTGCTACCCTAAAAAGGGATACGCAGTGTTTT. As protein: CSATLKRDTQCF.

This clonotype was seen at least ten times. The chain has TRBV28 and TRBJ2-3; 16 positions match TRBD2. This CDR3 contains 20 residues. Germline CDR1 and CDR2: MDHEN and SYDVKM. V shed 4 bases and J 3 bases; nucleotides not matched to a gene: 13. The CDR3: CASSSPPGLAGGGVTDTQYF. In nucleotides, the CDR3 is TGTGCCAGCAGTTCCCCTCCGGGACTAGCGGGAGGGGGAGTAACAGATACGCAGTATTTT.

This clonotype was recorded many times. The gene calls are TRBV29-1 and TRBJ2-1, with a weak D call TRBD1 (6 bases). Looked up from germline, CDR1 is SQVTM and CDR2 is ANQGSEA. The CDR3 is 13 residues long. V lost 1 base to trimming and J lost 5 bases, with 9 bases between them. The CDR3 here is CSVEGTVDNEQFF. For the CDR3, the DNA is TGCAGCGTTGAAGGGACAGTGGACAATGAGCAGTTCTTC.

This clonotype was counted ten times or more. This chain uses TRBV20-1 with TRBJ2-3; a possible D gene is TRBD1 (5 bases). Germline V gene lookup returns CDR1 DFQATT and CDR2 SNEGSKA (reference sequence). CDR3 size: 14 residues. Deletions cut 6 bases from V and 8 bases from J, with 21 bases between. The DNA of the CDR3 is TGCAGTGCACCGCCAGTCCTCAGGGATTCTACGCAGTATTTT. Protein product: CSAPPVLRDSTQYF.

J is TRBJ1-1 and V is TRBV29-1; D is uncertain. V was pared by 6 bases and J by 6 bases, with 14 bases between. The CDR3 runs to 12 residues. In germline, CDR1 is SQVTM, CDR2 ANQGSEA. The DNA for the CDR3 is TGCAGCGTCGGTTGGTTGAGCGCTGAAGCTTTCTTT. This gives the protein CSVGWLSAEAFF.

This clonotype was seen a few times. A junction end diverges from the germline sequence, so it may reflect a read error. The chain is built from TRBV7-7 and TRBJ2-1; possible D gene TRBD1, 6 bases. CDR1 and CDR2 (germline): SSHAT, FNYEAQ (reference sequence). The CDR3 spans 13 residues. CDR3 coding DNA: TGTGCTAGCAGCGCAACAGGGTTACATGAGCAGTTCTTC. Translated, it gives CASSATGLHEQFF. Looking up the rest from reference TRBV7-7 and TRBJ2-1 gives the full variable domain: GAGVSQSPRYKVTKRGQDVTLRCDPISSHATLYWYQQALGQGPEFLTYFNYEAQPDKSGLPSDRFSAERPEGSISTLTIQRTEQRDSAMYRCASSATGLHEQFFGPGTRLTVL.

This clonotype was detected only a few times. V gene TRBV10-1 combines with J gene TRBJ1-5, with 8 bases identical to TRBD1. The CDR3 runs to 14 residues. The germline gives CDR1 WNHNN, CDR2 SYGVQD (reference sequence). V was pared by 6 bases and J by 2 bases, with 3 bases of the junction left unmatched. CDR3 bases: TGCGCCAGCAGGCAGGGGGCGGGCAATCAGCCCCAGCATTTT. This codes for CASRQGAGNQPQHF.

This clonotype occurred many times. The V and J genes are TRBV28 and TRBJ2-4; 9 bases are a match to TRBD1. This CDR3 is built from 16 residues. Trimming at V came to 6 bases and at J to 6 bases, leaving 12 bases not matched to a gene. Per germline, CDR1 MDHEN and CDR2 SYDVKM. This CDR3 reads CASSSQTGGRGNIQYF. The CDR3 nucleotides are TGTGCCAGCAGCTCGCAAACAGGGGGCAGGGGAAACATTCAGTACTTC.

The table lists this clonotype with many counts. The rearrangement uses TRBV28 and TRBJ2-7; 14 bases agree with TRBD2. Per the germline V gene, CDR1 is MDHEN and CDR2 is SYDVKM. The CDR3 has 17 residues. With 6 bases clipped from V and 1 base from J, the junction kept 8 bases outside the gene matches. CDR3: CASSAPGLAGVSYEQYF. The CDR3 DNA follows: TGTGCCAGCAGCGCACCGGGACTAGCGGGAGTGTCCTACGAGCAGTACTTC. Based on the CDR3 plus reference TRBV28 and TRBJ2-7, the full variable domain is DVKVTQSSRYLVKRTGEKVFLECVQDMDHENMFWYRQDPGLGLRLIYFSYDVKMKEKGDIPEGYSVSREKKERFSLILESASTNQTSMYLCASSAPGLAGVSYEQYFGPGTRLTVT.

Many counts were recorded for this clonotype. The chain is built from TRBV7-9 and TRBJ2-3; tentative D call: TRBD1 (5 bases). Germline CDR1 reads SEHNR; CDR2 reads FQNEAQ (reference sequence). V was pared by 1 base and J by 6 bases, with 11 bases between. This CDR3 is built from 14 residues. This CDR3 is CASSLGQGMDTQYF. Here the CDR3 DNA reads TGTGCCAGCAGCTTAGGTCAGGGTATGGATACGCAGTATTTT.

This clonotype was seen repeatedly, ten times or more. V gene TRBV7-8 combines with J gene TRBJ2-1; possible D gene TRBD1, 6 bases. Germline CDR1 is SGHVS and CDR2 is FQNEAQ. Trimming shortened V by 7 bases and J by 7 bases, and 8 bases separated the two germline ends. This CDR3 spans 11 amino acids. The CDR3 nucleotides are TGTGCCAGCACCAGGGGTAATGAGCAGTTCTTC. Its protein is CASTRGNEQFF.

To note about this clonotype: A much larger clonotype is one base distant, so this may be a read error. The chain uses TRBV28 and TRBJ2-6; D might be TRBD1 or TRBD2, each matching 6 bases. The CDR3 covers 14 residues. Germline CDR1 and CDR2: MDHEN and SYDVKM. In nucleotides, the CDR3 is TGTGCCAGCAGTTTCAGTCCGGGGGCCTACGTCCTGACTTTC. Protein sequence: CASSFSPGAYVLTF.